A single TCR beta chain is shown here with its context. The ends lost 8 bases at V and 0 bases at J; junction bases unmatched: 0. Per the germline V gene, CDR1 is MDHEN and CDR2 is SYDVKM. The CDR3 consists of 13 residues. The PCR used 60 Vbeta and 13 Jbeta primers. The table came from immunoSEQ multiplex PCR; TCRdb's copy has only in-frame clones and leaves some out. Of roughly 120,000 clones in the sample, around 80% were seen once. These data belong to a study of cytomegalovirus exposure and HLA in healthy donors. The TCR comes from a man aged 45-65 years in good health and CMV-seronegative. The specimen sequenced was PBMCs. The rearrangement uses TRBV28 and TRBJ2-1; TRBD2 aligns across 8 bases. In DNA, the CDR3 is TGTGCCAGCCGGGGGGGCTCCTACAATGAGCAGTTCTTC. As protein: CASRGGSYNEQFF.